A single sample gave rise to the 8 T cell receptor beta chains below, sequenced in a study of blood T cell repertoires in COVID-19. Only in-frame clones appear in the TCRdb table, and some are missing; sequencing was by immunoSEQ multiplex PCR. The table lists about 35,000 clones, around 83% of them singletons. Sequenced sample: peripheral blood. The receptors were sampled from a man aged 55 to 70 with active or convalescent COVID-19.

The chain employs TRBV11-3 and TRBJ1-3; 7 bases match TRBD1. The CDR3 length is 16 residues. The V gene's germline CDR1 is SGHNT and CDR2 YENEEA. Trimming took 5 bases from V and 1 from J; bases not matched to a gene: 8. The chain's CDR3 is CASSRRNRGSGNTIYF. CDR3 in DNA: TGTGCCAGCAGCCGACGGAACAGGGGATCTGGAAACACCATATATTTT. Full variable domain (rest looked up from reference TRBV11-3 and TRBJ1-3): EAGVVQSPRYKIIEKKQPVAFWCNPISGHNTLYWYLQNLGQGPELLIRYENEEAVDDSQLPKDRFSAERLKGVDSTLKIQPAELGDSAVYLCASSRRNRGSGNTIYFGEGSWLTVV.

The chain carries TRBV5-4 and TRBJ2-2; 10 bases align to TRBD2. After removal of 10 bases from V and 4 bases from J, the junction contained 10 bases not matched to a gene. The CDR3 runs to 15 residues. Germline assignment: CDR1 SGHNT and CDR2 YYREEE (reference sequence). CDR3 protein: CAYHPLAGATGELFF. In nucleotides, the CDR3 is TGTGCCTACCATCCCCTAGCGGGAGCCACCGGGGAGCTGTTTTTT.

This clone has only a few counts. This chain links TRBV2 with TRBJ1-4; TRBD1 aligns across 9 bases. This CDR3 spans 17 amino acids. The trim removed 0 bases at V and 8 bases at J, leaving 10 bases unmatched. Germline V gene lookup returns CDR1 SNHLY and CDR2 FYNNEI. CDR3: CASSEALLGTGTEKLFF. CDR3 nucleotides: TGTGCCAGCAGTGAAGCGCTTCTGGGGACAGGGACCGAAAAACTGTTTTTT.

The CDR3 is CASSLATSGRVNEQFF. CDR3 nucleotides: TGTGCCAGCAGCTTAGCGACTAGCGGGAGGGTGAATGAGCAGTTCTTC. The rearrangement links TRBV7-8 to TRBJ2-1, with 14 nucleotides matching TRBD2. Germline trimming cut 0 bases from V and 7 bases from J; bases unmatched to any gene: 2. The CDR3 has 16 residues. Germline assignment: CDR1 SGHVS and CDR2 FQNEAQ.

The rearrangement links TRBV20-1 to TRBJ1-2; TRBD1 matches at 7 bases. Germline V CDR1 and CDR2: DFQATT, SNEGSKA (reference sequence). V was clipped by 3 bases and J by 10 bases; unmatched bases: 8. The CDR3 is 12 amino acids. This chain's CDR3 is CSASRQGLSYTF. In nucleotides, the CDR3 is TGCAGTGCTAGTCGACAGGGCCTCTCCTACACCTTC.

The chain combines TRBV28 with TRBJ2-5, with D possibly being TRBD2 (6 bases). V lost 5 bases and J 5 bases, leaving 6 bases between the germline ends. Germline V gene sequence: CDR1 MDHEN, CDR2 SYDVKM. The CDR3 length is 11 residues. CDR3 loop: CASSRGETQYF. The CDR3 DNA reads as TGTGCCAGCAGTCGGGGGGAGACCCAGTACTTC.

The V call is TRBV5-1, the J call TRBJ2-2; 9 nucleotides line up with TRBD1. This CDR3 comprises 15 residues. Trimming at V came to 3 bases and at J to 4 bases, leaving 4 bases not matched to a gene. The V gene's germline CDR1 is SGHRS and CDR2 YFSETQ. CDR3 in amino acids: CASSSGTGFTGELFF. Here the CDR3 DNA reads TGCGCCAGCAGCTCGGGGACAGGGTTCACCGGGGAGCTGTTTTTT.

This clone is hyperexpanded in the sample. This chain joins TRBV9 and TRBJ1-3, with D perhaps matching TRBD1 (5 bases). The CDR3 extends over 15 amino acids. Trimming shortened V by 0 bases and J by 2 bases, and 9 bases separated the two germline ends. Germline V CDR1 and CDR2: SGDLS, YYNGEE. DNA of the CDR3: TGTGCCAGCAGCGTAGGAGGCAGGGCTGGAAACACCATATATTTT. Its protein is CASSVGGRAGNTIYF.